A single sample is the source of the 3 T cell receptor beta chains below, sequenced in a study of siplizumab effects on memory and regulatory T cells (dated by TCRdb to about 2019). Library preparation used the immunoSEQ multiplex PCR assay. As stored in TCRdb, this immuneACCESS dataset retains in-frame rearrangements with V and J assigned. A fraction of the clones does not appear; measured against another copy, unresolved V genes explain less than half of the discrepancy, and the remainder lacks a known reason. The sample table lists about 69,000 clones, 80% to 90% of them with a count of one. The top ten clonotypes cover 1.5% to 2% of the sample. Sequenced material: Tregs sorted from blood. These receptors all come from a human donor in good health.

This chain connects TRBV28 to TRBJ2-5; 9 bases are shared with TRBD1. CDR1 and CDR2 (germline): MDHEN, SYDVKM. Trimming cost V 5 bases and J 7 bases; bases outside gene matches: 23. There are 19 residues in the CDR3. CDR3 amino acids: CASSLVPPGQGVPPGTQYF. Here the CDR3 DNA reads TGTGCCAGCAGTCTGGTTCCCCCGGGACAGGGTGTTCCTCCGGGGACCCAGTACTTC.

The rearrangement joins TRBV19 to TRBJ2-2; 8 positions match TRBD2. The CDR3 loop spans 15 amino acids. Looked up from germline, CDR1 is LNHDA and CDR2 is SQIVND (reference sequence). V was pared by 5 bases and J by 1 base, with 3 bases of the junction left unmatched. In DNA, the CDR3 is TGTGCCAGTAGTTTAGCGGGAAGGAACACCGGGGAGCTGTTTTTT. Residues: CASSLAGRNTGELFF.

This chain connects TRBV28 to TRBJ1-1, with TRBD1 as a possible D gene (5 bases). Germline V gene lookup returns CDR1 MDHEN and CDR2 SYDVKM. Trimming cost V 6 bases and J 4 bases, with 15 bases left between them. This CDR3 contains 14 residues. The CDR3 sequence: CASRWKGVATEAFF. DNA for the CDR3: TGTGCCAGCAGGTGGAAAGGGGTGGCCACTGAAGCTTTCTTT.